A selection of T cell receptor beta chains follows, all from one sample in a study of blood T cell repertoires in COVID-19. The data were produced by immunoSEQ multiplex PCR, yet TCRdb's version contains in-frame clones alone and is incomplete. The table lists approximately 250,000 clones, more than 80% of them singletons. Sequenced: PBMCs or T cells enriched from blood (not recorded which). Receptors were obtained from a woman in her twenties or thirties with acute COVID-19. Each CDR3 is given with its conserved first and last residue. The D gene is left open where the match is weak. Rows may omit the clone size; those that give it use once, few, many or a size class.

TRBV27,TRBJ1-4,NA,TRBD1,TGTGCCAGCAGACGACAGGGCGCTTTAACTAATGAAAAACTGTTTTTT,CASRRQGALTNEKLFF
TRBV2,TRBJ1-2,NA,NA,TGTGCCAGCAGTGAACTGCCAGCGGGCGGTGCTGGCTACACCTTC,CASSELPAGGAGYTF
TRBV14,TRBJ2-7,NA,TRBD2,TGTGCCAGCAGCCAACTACTAGCGGGAGGGACCGAGCAGTACTTC,CASSQLLAGGTEQYF
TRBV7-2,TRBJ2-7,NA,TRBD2,TGTGCCAGCAGCTCGGGACTAGCGGGATACTACGAGCAGTACTTC,CASSSGLAGYYEQYF
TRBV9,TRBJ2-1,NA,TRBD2,TGTGCCAGCAGCGGGGGACTAGCGGGAGTAGATGAGCAGTTCTTC,CASSGGLAGVDEQFF
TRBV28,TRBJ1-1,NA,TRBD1,TGTGCCAGCAGCCCTAGGACAGGGCAGGACACTGAAGCTTTCTTT,CASSPRTGQDTEAFF
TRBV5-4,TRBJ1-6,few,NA,TGTGCCAGCAGCCACGGTTCCAGCGGTTTCTATAATTCACCCCTCCACTTT,CASSHGSSGFYNSPLHF
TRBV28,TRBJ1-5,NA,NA,TGTGCCAGCAGTGAGCAGGGTTTACAGCCCCAGCATTTT,CASSEQGLQPQHF
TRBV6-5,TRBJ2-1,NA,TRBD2,TGTGCCAGTAGACCCCCAGCTAGCGGGTACAATGAGCAGTTCTTC,CASRPPASGYNEQFF
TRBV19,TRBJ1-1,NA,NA,TGTGCCACCGGGGTGAGCACTGAAGCTTTCTTT,CATGVSTEAFF
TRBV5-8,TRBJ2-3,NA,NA,TGTGCCAGCAGCTTAGGGGTTCCCCGGGCAGATACGCAGTATTTT,CASSLGVPRADTQYF
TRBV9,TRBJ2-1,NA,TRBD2,TGTGCCAGCAGCGGGATGGGACTAGCGCGTTACAATGAGCAGTTCTTC,CASSGMGLARYNEQFF
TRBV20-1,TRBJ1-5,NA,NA,TGCAGTGCTAGTCTCCTCTATCAGCCCCAGCATTTT,CSASLLYQPQHF
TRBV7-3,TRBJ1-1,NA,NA,TGTGCCAGCAGCTTAACTATCGACACTGAAGCTTTCTTT,CASSLTIDTEAFF
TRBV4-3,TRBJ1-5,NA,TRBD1,TGCGCCAGCAGCCAAGGGGTAGGGGGCATTCAGCCCCAGCATTTT,CASSQGVGGIQPQHF
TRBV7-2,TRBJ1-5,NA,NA,TGTGCCAGCAGCTTAGGAGGCGGGTATAGCAATCAGCCCCAGCATTTT,CASSLGGGYSNQPQHF
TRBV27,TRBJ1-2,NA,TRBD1,TGTGCCAGCAGCAGGGGGCCAAATGGCTACACCTTC,CASSRGPNGYTF
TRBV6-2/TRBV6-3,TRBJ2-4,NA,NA,TGTGCCAGCAGTTGGGGAGCTCTAGCCAAAAACATTCAGTACTTC,CASSWGALAKNIQYF
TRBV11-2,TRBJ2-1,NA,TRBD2,TGTGCCAGCAGCCCTAGGGGGGGGTTCCTAGCGGGAGCCAACAATGAGCAGTTCTTC,CASSPRGGFLAGANNEQFF
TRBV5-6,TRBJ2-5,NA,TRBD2,TGTGCCAGCAGCTTGAGGTTAGCGGGAGGGCGCGAGACCCAGTACTTC,CASSLRLAGGRETQYF
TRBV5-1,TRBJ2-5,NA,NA,TGCGCCAGCAGCCTCTCTCTAGCGCCTCAAGAGACCCAGTACTTC,CASSLSLAPQETQYF
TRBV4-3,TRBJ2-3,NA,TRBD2,TGCGCCAGCAGCCTCACTATAGCGGGAGGGCCCTCGGATACGCAGTATTTT,CASSLTIAGGPSDTQYF
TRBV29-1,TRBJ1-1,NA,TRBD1,TGCAGCGTTGATTGGGACAGCGGGAACACTGAAGCTTTCTTT,CSVDWDSGNTEAFF
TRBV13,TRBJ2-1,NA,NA,TGTGCCAGCAGCTTAGGTCGGGGTGATGAGCAGTTCTTC,CASSLGRGDEQFF
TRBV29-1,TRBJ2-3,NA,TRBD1,TGCAGCGCTATTAGGACAGGCGACACAGATACGCAGTATTTT,CSAIRTGDTDTQYF
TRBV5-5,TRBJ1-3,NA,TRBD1,TGTGCCAGCAGCACCCAGGGGGTCTCTGGAAACACCATATATTTT,CASSTQGVSGNTIYF
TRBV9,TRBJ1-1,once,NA,TGTGCCAGCAGCGTAGCTGCCGGGGACTTTGTCGGCACTGAAGCTTTCTTT,CASSVAAGDFVGTEAFF
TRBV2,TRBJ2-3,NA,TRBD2,TGTGCCATCCACTCCGGGACTAGCGGGAAGGGAACAGATACGCAGTATTTT,CAIHSGTSGKGTDTQYF
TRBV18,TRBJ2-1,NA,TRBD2,TGTGCCAGCTCACCACCCGGGGCTAGCGGGGCGAATGAGCAGTTCTTC,CASSPPGASGANEQFF
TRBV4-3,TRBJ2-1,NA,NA,TGCGCCAGCAGCCAAGAGTCACTAACTAATGAGCAGTTCTTC,CASSQESLTNEQFF
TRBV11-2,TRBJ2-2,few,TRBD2,TGTGCCAGCAGCTTAGAACTAGCGTGGACCGGGGAGCTGTTTTTT,CASSLELAWTGELFF
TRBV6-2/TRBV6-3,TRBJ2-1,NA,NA,TGTGCCAGCAGTTACTCTAAACAGGGCAATGAGCAGTTCTTC,CASSYSKQGNEQFF
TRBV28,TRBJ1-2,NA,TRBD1,TGTGCCAGCAGTTGGGGGACAGCCCCTGGCTACACCTTC,CASSWGTAPGYTF
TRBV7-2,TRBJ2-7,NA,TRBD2,TGTGCCAGCAGCTTAGGGGTTTTGGCGGGAGAAAACGAGCAGTACTTC,CASSLGVLAGENEQYF
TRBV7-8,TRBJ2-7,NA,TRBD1,TGTGCCAGCAGCAGAGGGACAGGCGTTACCTACGAGCAGTACTTC,CASSRGTGVTYEQYF
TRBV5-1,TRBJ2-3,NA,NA,TGCGCCAGCAGCTTGTCCGGCACAGATACGCAGTATTTT,CASSLSGTDTQYF
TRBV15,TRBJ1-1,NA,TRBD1,TGTGCCACCAGCCCGCGTACCGGGACAGACACTGAAGCTTTCTTT,CATSPRTGTDTEAFF
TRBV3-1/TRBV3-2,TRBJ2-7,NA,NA,TGTGCCAGCAGCCAAGATATGCTAGTAACGTACGAGCAGTACTTC,CASSQDMLVTYEQYF
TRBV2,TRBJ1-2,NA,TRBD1,TGTGCCACCAGGCAGGGGGCTAACTATGGCTACACCTTC,CATRQGANYGYTF
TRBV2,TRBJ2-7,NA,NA,TGTGCCAGCGGAGGGACCTCGGAGCAGTACTTC,CASGGTSEQYF
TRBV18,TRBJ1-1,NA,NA,TGTGCCAGCTCACCTGGGGAGGACACTGAAGCTTTCTTT,CASSPGEDTEAFF
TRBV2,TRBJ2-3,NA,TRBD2,TGTGCCAGCAGGGAACTACAAAGTACTAGCGGGAGGGCAGATACGCAGTATTTT,CASRELQSTSGRADTQYF
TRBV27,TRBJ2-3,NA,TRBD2,TGTGCCAGCAGCACGGCCGGGACTAGGCCCACAGATACGCAGTATTTT,CASSTAGTRPTDTQYF
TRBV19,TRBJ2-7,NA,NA,TGTGCCAGTAGTATAGACAGGCGGGGATACTACGAGCAGTACTTC,CASSIDRRGYYEQYF
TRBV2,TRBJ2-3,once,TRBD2,TGTGCCAGCAGTACCGGGACTAGCGGGCCCCCTAGCACAGATACGCAGTATTTT,CASSTGTSGPPSTDTQYF
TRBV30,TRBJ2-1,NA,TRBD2,TGTGCCTGGGGGTTAGCGGGAGGGCCTTACAATGAGCAGTTCTTC,CAWGLAGGPYNEQFF
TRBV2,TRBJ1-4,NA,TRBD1,TGTGCCAGCAGGACAGGGTATGAAAAACTGTTTTTT,CASRTGYEKLFF
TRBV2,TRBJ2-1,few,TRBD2,TGTGCCAGCAGGCTAAGGACTAGCGGGAGTATCGATGAGCAGTTCTTC,CASRLRTSGSIDEQFF
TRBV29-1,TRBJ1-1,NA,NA,TGCAGCGAATCAAGCCGGAACACTGAAGCTTTCTTT,CSESSRNTEAFF
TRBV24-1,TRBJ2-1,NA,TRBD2,TGTGCCACCAGTGGCCGCCGACTAGCGGGAGGGCCTAATGAGCAGTTCTTC,CATSGRRLAGGPNEQFF
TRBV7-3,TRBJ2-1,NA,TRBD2,TGTGCCAGCAGCTTCCTAGCGGGAGATTACAATGAGCAGTTCTTC,CASSFLAGDYNEQFF
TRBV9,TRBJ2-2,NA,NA,TGTGCCAGCCGGCGTGGTCCTAGCGTTACCGGGGAGCTGTTTTTT,CASRRGPSVTGELFF